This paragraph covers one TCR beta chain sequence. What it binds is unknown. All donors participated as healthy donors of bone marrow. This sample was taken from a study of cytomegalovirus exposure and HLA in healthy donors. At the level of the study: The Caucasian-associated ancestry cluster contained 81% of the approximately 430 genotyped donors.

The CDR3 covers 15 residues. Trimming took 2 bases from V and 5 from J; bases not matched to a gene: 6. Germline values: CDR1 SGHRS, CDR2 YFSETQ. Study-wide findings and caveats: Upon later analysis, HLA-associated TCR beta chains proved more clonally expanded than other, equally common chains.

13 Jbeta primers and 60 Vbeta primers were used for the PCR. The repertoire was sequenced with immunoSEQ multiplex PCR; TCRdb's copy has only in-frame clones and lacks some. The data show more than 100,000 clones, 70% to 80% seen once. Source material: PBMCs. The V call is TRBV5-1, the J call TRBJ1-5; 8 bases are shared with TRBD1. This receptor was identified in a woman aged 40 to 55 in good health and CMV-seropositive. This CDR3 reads CASSFSGGRDQPQHF. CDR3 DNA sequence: TGCGCCAGCAGCTTCTCAGGGGGCAGGGATCAGCCCCAGCATTTT.